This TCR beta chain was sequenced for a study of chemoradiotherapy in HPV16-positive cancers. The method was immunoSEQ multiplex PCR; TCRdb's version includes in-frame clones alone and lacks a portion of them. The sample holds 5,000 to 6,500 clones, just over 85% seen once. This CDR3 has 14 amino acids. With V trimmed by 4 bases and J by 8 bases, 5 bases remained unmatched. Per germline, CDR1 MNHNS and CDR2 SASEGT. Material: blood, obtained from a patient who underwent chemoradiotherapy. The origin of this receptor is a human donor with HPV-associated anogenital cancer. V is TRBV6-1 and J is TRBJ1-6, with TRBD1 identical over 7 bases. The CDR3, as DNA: TGTGCCAGCAGTGGGGGGACAGCCGATTCACCCCTCCACTTT. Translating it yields CASSGGTADSPLHF.